This TCR beta chain was sequenced for a study of vaccination effects on CD4 cells after COVID-19. Of note for this clone: Its antigen is currently unknown.

CDR3 length: 14 amino acids. V lost 3 bases to trimming and J lost 7 bases; unmatched junction nucleotides: 10. Germline V gives CDR1 DFQATT, CDR2 SNEGSKA (reference sequence). Produced via immunoSEQ multiplex PCR; TCRdb's table is partial and in-frame only. The sample consists of tens of thousands of clones, 65% to 85% of them appearing once. Antigen-specific CD4+ T cell clonotypes were called by their expansion after viral peptide-pool culture in ViraFEST. The culture ran for around nine days, and then CD4+ T cells were isolated. Vaccinated participants had no history of SARS-CoV-2 infection and tested negative for nucleocapsid antibodies.

The chain couples TRBV20-1 to TRBJ2-7, with 9 positions matching TRBD1. Sequencing was performed on CD4+ T cells from PBMCs cultured with HCoV-NL63 spike peptides, taken before COVID-19 vaccination. This clonotype originated in a human donor who received a COVID-19 vaccine. This chain's CDR3 is CSASKSGTGLEQYV. For the CDR3, the DNA is TGCAGTGCTAGTAAGTCGGGGACAGGGCTTGAGCAGTACGTC.